A single sample gave rise to the 6 T cell receptor beta chains below, sequenced in a study of blood T cell repertoires in COVID-19. Generated by immunoSEQ multiplex PCR, the TCRdb table keeps only in-frame clones and is missing some. The table includes 200,000 to 300,000 clones, 85% detected once. Sequencing was performed on peripheral blood. The source of these receptors is a man between 50 and 59 years old with COVID-19, enrolled during active disease.

This chain connects TRBV27 to TRBJ2-1; 9 bases are a match to TRBD2. The germline V gene has CDR1 MNHEY and CDR2 SMNVEV (reference sequence). V gave up 6 bases and J gave up 1 base; unmatched junction bases: 7. The CDR3 is made up of 16 amino acids. The CDR3 protein is CASSRTSVKSYNEQFF. CDR3 bases: TGTGCCAGCAGCCGGACTAGCGTCAAGTCCTACAATGAGCAGTTCTTC.

V and J are TRBV2 and TRBJ1-4; no clear D. The CDR3 loop spans 14 amino acids. Trimming cost V 8 bases and J 2 bases, with 12 bases left between them. The germline V gene encodes CDR1 SNHLY and CDR2 FYNNEI. For the CDR3, the DNA is TGTGCCAGCCAGGTCGAGCAGACTAATGAAAAACTGTTTTTT. Its translation is CASQVEQTNEKLFF.

The chain has TRBV19 and TRBJ1-5, with TRBD1 identical over 10 bases. Germline V lookup: CDR1 LNHDA, CDR2 SQIVND (reference sequence). J gave up 5 bases and V 5 bases, and 6 bases lay outside the gene matches. The CDR3 covers 15 residues. The CDR3 protein is CASSSRTGGHQPQHF. The CDR3, as DNA: TGTGCCAGTAGTTCCCGGACAGGGGGGCATCAGCCCCAGCATTTT.

The chain combines TRBV19 with TRBJ1-5; tentatively, D is TRBD1 (6 bases). The V gene's germline CDR1 is LNHDA and CDR2 SQIVND (reference sequence). The length of the CDR3 is 16 residues. The ends were cut back, 2 bases at V and 5 bases at J, with 16 bases in the middle. The CDR3 region is CASSIRTERRDQPQHF. In DNA form, the CDR3 reads TGTGCCAGTAGTATACGGACAGAGCGGAGAGATCAGCCCCAGCATTTT.

The chain uses TRBV5-8 and TRBJ2-1, with 8 bases fitting TRBD1. The germline V gene has CDR1 SGHTS and CDR2 YDEGEE. This CDR3 spans 15 amino acids. The V and J ends lost 5 bases and 4 bases, in that order; junction bases with no gene match: 8. The CDR3 here is CASSYDRGLYNEQFF. The CDR3 nucleotides are TGTGCCAGCAGTTATGACAGGGGATTATACAATGAGCAGTTCTTC.

This clone was seen a single time. The sample carries other DNA sequences with the same CDR3. The chain employs TRBV20-1 and TRBJ1-2; 8 bases fit TRBD1. CDR1 and CDR2 (germline): DFQATT, SNEGSKA (reference sequence). This CDR3 region has 11 residues. V lost 5 bases, J lost 5 bases, and 1 base stayed unmatched. CDR3 nucleotides: TGCAGTGCTTGGACAGGGTATGGCTACACCTTC. Amino acid sequence: CSAWTGYGYTF.